This T cell receptor (beta chain) originates from a study of CD8+CD57+ T cells in acquired aplastic anemia. Across the study: Each DNA sample taken from sorted CD4+ and CD8+ cells came to around 3.4 ug on average.

Genomic DNA, the template, was used for profiling of the TCR beta VDJ and CDR3. TCRdb re-called the reads through MiXCR, storing one row per CDR3 protein. The sample shows about 160,000 distinct CDR3 sequences, over 55% of them seen only once. Patients sequenced had flow cytometry evidence of CD8+CD57+ cell expansion. In all patients, the disease was severe acquired aplastic anemia. V gave up 3 bases and J gave up 6 bases, with 11 bases separating them. The CDR3 extends over 12 amino acids. CDR1 and CDR2 from the germline V gene are DFQATT and SNEGSKA (reference sequence). The chain joins TRBV20-1 to TRBJ1-2, with D unclear. The sample consisted of sorted CD4+, CD8+, or CD8+CD57+ T cells (not recorded which) from PBMCs. This receptor was obtained from a human donor with aplastic anemia. CDR3 sequence: CSAREYLDGYTF. CDR3 in DNA: TGCAGTGCTAGGGAGTACCTCGATGGCTACACCTTC.